This TCR beta chain is drawn from a study of CD8 T cells in Susac syndrome. With random hexamers, about 0.45 to 1 ug RNA was reverse transcribed. Amplification of TCR beta CDR3 used immunoSEQ multiplex PCR across 54 Vbeta and 13 Jbeta. TCRdb re-called the immunoSEQ multiplex PCR reads with MiXCR, one entry per CDR3 protein. The sample lists some 300,000 distinct CDR3 sequences, roughly 85% occurring once. The ends were cut back, 7 bases at V and 3 bases at J, with 21 bases in the middle. CDR1 LNHDA and CDR2 SQIVND come from the germline V gene (reference sequence). The CDR3 extends over 16 amino acids. The study sequenced TCR beta in blood CD8+ and CD4+ T cells. The CD8+ and CD4+ T cells were negatively isolated, with the TEMRA cells enriched by FACS.

The sequenced sample consisted of CD8+ T cells from PBMCs. The chain links TRBV19 to TRBJ1-2; tentative D call: TRBD1 (5 bases). This sequence originates from a human donor with multiple sclerosis. The CDR3 loop reads CASTDPREGFYYGYTF. DNA of the CDR3: TGTGCCAGTACCGACCCGAGAGAGGGGTTCTACTATGGCTACACCTTC.